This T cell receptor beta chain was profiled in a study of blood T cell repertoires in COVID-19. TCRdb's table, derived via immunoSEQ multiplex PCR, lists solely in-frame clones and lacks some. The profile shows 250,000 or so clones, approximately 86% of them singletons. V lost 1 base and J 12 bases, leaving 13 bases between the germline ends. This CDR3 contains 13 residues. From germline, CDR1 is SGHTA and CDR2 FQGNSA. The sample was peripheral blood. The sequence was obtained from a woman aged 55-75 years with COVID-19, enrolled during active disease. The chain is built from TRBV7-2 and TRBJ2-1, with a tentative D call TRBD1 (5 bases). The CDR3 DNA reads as TGTGCCAGCAGCTTAGTGGTCCCGCAGGGGCAGTTCTTC. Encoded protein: CASSLVVPQGQFF. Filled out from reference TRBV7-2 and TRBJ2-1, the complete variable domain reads GAGVSQSPSNKVTEKGKDVELRCDPISGHTALYWYRQSLGQGLEFLIYFQGNSAPDKSGLPSDRFSAERTGGSVSTLTIQRTQQEDSAVYLCASSLVVPQGQFFGPGTRLTVL.